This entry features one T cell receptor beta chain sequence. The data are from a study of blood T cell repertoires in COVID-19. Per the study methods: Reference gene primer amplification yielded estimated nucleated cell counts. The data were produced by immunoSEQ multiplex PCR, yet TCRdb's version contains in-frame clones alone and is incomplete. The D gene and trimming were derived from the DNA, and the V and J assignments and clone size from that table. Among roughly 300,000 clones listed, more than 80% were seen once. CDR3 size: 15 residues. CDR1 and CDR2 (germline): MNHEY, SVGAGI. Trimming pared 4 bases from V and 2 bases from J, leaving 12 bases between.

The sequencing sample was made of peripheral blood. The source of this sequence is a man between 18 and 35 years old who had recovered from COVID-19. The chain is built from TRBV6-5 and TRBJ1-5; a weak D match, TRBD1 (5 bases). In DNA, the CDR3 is TGTGCCAGCAGTTCTAGGGGCTGGGGCAATCAGCCCCAGCATTTT. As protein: CASSSRGWGNQPQHF.